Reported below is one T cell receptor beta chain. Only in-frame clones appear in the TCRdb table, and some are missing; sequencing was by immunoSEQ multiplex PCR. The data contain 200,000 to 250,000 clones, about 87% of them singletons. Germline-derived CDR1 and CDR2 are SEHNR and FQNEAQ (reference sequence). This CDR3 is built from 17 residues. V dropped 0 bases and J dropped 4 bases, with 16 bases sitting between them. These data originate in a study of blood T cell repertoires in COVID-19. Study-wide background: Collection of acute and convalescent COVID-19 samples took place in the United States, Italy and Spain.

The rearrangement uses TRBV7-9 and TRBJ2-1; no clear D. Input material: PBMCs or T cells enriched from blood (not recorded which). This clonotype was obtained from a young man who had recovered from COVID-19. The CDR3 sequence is CASSLAHTGLEYNEQFF. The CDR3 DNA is TGTGCCAGCAGCTTAGCGCATACGGGTCTGGAGTACAATGAGCAGTTCTTC.